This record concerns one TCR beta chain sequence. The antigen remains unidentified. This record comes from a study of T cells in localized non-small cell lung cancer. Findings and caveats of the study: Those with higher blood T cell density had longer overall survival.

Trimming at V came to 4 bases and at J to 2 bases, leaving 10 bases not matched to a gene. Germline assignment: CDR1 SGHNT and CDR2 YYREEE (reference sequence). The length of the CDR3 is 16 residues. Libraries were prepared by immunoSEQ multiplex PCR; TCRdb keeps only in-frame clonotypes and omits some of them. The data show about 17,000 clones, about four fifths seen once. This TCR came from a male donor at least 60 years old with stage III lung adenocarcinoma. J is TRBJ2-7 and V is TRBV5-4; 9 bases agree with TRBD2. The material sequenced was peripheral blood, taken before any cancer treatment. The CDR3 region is CASSGGSSGGPYEQYF. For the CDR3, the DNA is TGTGCCAGCAGCGGGGGGAGTAGCGGGGGCCCCTACGAGCAGTACTTC.